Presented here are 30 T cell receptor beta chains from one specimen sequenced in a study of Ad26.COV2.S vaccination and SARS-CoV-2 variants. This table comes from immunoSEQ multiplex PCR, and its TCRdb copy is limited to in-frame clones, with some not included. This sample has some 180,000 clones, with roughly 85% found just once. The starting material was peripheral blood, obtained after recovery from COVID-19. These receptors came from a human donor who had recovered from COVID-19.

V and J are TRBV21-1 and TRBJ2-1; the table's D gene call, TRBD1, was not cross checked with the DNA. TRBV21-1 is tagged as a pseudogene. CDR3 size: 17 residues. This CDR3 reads CASSKGSKGAQGNEQFF. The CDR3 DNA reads TGTGCCAGCAGCAAAGGGAGTAAGGGGGCGCAAGGCAATGAGCAGTTCTTC.

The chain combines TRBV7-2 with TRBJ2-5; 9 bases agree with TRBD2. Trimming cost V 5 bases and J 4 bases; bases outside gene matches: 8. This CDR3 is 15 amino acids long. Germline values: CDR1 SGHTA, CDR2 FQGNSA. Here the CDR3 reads CASSILAGVRETQYF. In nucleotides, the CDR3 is TGTGCCAGCAGCATATTAGCGGGAGTTAGAGAGACCCAGTACTTC.

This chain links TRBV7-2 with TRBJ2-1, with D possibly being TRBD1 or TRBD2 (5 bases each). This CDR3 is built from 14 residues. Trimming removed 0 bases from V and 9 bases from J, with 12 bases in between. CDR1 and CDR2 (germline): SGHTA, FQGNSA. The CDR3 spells CASSLAGARGEQFF. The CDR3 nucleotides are TGTGCCAGCAGCTTAGCCGGGGCTCGAGGTGAGCAGTTCTTC. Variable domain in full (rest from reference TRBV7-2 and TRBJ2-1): GAGVSQSPSNKVTEKGKDVELRCDPISGHTALYWYRQSLGQGLEFLIYFQGNSAPDKSGLPSDRFSAERTGGSVSTLTIQRTQQEDSAVYLCASSLAGARGEQFFGPGTRLTVL.

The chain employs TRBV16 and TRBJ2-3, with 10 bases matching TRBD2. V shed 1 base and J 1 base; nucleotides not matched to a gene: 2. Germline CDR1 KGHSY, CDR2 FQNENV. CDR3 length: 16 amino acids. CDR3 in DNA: TGTGCCAGCAGCCAATTCCTAGCGGGAGGCACAGATACGCAGTATTTT. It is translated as CASSQFLAGGTDTQYF.

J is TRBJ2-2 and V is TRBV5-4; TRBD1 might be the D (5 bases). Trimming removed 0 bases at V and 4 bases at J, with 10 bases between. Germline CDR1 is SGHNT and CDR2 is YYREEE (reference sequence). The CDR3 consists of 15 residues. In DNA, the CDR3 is TGTGCCAGCAGCTTGGAGAACCAGGGCACCGGGGAGCTGTTTTTT. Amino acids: CASSLENQGTGELFF.

The CDR3 sequence is CASRRTDGTEAFF. As DNA, the CDR3 is TGTGCCAGCAGGAGAACAGATGGCACTGAAGCTTTCTTT. The chain links TRBV5-4 to TRBJ1-1; D is unclear. Trimming took off 5 bases at V and 4 bases at J, with 12 bases between the two ends. CDR1 is SGHNT, CDR2 YYREEE, per germline (reference sequence). The length of the CDR3 is 13 residues. The whole variable domain, filled in from reference TRBV5-4 and TRBJ1-1, reads ETGVTQSPTHLIKTRGQQVTLRCSSQSGHNTVSWYQQALGQGPQFIFQYYREEENGRGNFPPRFSGLQFPNYSSELNVNALELDDSALYLCASRRTDGTEAFFGQGTRLTVV.

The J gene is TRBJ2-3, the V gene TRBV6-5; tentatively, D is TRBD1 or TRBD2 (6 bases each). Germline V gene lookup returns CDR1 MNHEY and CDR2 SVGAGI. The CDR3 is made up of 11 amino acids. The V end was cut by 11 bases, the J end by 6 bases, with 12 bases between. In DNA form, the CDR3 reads TGTGCCGGGGGGCAGGGCGATACGCAGTATTTT. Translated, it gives CAGGQGDTQYF.

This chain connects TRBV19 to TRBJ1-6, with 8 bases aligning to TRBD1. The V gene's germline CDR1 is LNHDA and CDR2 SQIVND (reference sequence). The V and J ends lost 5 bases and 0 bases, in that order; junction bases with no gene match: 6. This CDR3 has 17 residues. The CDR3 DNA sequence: TGTGCCAGTAGTGACCGACAGGGGAGCTCCTATAATTCACCCCTCCACTTT. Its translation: CASSDRQGSSYNSPLHF.

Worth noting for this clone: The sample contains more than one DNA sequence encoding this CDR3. DNA for the CDR3: TGTGCCAGCAGTTTGTCGGGGGGGGAGCTGTTTTTT. Its protein is CASSLSGGELFF. This rearrangement joins TRBV12-3 or TRBV12-4 to TRBJ2-2, with D possibly being TRBD2 (5 bases). Trimming left V 3 bases short and J 8 bases short, with 7 bases between. The CDR3 contains 12 residues.

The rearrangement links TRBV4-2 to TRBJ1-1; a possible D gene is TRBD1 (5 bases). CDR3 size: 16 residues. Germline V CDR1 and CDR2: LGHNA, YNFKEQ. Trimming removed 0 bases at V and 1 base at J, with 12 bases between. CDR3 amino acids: CASSQDLRGGNTEAFF. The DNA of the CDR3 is TGTGCCAGCAGCCAAGATTTGCGCGGGGGGAACACTGAAGCTTTCTTT.

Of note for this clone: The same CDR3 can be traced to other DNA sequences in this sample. CDR3 nucleotide sequence: TGTGCCAGCAGCTTGCTCGGGGGGGGCACAGATACGCAGTATTTT. Its translation: CASSLLGGGTDTQYF. The chain joins TRBV6-5 to TRBJ2-3, with 8 bases lining up with TRBD2. The germline CDR1 and CDR2 sequences are MNHEY and SVGAGI. This CDR3 has 15 amino acids. V was clipped by 6 bases and J by 1 base; unmatched bases: 6.

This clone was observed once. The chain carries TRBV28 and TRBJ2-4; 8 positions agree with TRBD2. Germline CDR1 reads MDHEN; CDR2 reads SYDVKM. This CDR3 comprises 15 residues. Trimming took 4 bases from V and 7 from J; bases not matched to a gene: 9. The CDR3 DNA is TGTGCCAGCAGTTACCCGCCGGGAGGGGGGAACATTCAGTACTTC. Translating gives CASSYPPGGGNIQYF.

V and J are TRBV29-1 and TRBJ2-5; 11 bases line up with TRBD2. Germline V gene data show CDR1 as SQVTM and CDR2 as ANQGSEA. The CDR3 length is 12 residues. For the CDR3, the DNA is TGCGTGGCTAGCGGGGGGCAAGAGACCCAGTACTTC. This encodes CVASGGQETQYF.

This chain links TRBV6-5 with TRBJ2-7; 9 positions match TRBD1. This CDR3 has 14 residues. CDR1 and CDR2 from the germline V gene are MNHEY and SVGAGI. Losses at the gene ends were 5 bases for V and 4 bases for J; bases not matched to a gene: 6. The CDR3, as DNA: TGTGCCAGCAGTACAGGGGGCGCGGGGTACGAGCAGTACTTC. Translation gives CASSTGGAGYEQYF.

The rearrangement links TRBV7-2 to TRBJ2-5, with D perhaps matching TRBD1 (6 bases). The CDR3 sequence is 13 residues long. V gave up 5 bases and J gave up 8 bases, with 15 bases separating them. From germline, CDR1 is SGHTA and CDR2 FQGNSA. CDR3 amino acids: CASSPGEAETQYF. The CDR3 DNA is TGTGCCAGCAGCCCAGGGGAAGCAGAAACCCAGTACTTC.

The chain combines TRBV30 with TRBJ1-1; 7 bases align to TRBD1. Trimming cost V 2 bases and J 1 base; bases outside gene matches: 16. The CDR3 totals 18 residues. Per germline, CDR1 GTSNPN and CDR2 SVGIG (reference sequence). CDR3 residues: CAWSSSLERGPANTEAFF. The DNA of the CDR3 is TGTGCCTGGAGTTCCTCACTCGAGAGGGGGCCGGCGAACACTGAAGCTTTCTTT.

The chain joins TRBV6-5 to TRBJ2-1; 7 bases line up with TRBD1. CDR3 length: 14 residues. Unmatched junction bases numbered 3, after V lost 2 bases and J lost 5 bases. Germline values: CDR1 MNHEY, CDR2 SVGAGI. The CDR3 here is CASSYTDRDNEQFF. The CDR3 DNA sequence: TGTGCCAGCAGTTACACAGACAGGGACAATGAGCAGTTCTTC.

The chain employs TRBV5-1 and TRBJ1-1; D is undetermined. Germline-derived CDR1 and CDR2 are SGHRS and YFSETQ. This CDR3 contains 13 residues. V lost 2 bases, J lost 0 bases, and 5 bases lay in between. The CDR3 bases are TGCGCCAGCAGCTTTTGGCTGAACACTGAAGCTTTCTTT. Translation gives CASSFWLNTEAFF.

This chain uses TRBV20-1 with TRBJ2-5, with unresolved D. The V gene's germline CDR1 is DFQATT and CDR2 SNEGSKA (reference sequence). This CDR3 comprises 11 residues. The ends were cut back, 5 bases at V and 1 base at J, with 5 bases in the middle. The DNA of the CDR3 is TGCAGTGCTGGCCCCCAAGAGACCCAGTACTTC. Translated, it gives CSAGPQETQYF.

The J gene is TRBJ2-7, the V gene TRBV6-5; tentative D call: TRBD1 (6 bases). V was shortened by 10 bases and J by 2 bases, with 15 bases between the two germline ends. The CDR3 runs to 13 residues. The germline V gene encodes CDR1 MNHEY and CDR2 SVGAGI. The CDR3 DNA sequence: TGTGCCATCAATTTTGGGGGCACCTACGAGCAGTACTTC. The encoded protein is CAINFGGTYEQYF.

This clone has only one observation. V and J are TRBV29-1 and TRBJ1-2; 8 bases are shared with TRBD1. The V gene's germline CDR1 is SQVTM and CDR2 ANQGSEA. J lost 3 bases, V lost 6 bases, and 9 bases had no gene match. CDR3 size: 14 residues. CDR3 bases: TGCAGCGTCGCCCTAGACAGGGGCCACTATGGCTACACCTTC. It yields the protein CSVALDRGHYGYTF.

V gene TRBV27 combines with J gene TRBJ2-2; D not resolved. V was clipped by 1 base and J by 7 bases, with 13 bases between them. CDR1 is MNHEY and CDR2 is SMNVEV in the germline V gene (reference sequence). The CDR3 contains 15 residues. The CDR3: CASSLYGRIVGELFF. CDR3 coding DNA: TGTGCCAGCAGTTTATACGGCCGAATAGTCGGGGAGCTGTTTTTT.

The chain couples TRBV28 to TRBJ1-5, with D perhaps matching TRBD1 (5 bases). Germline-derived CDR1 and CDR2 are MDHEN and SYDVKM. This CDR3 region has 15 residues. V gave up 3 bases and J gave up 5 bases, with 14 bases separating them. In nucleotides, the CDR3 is TGTGCCAGCAGTTTTCCAGGGCGAATTGATCAGCCCCAGCATTTT. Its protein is CASSFPGRIDQPQHF.

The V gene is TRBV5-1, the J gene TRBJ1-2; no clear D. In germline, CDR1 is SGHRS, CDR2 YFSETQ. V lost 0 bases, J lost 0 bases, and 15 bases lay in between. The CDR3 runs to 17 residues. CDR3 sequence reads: CASSLAWNAFTNYGYTF. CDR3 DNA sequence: TGCGCCAGCAGCTTGGCCTGGAATGCCTTTACTAACTATGGCTACACCTTC.

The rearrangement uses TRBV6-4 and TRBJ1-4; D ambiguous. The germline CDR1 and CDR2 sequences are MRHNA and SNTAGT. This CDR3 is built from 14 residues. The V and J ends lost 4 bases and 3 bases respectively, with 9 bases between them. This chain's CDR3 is CASSVTSPNEKLFF. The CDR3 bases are TGTGCCAGCAGTGTTACCAGCCCTAATGAAAAACTGTTTTTT.

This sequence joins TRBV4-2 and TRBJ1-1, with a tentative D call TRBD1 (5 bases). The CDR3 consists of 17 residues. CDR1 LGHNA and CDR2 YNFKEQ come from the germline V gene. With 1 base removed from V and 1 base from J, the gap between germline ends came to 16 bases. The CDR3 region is CASSQGRRIGGNTEAFF. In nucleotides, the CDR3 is TGTGCCAGCAGCCAAGGAAGAAGGATTGGGGGGAACACTGAAGCTTTCTTT.

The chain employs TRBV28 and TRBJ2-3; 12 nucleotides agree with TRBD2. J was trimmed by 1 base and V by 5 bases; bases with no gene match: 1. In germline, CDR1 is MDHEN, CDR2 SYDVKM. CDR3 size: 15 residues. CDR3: CASSRLAGGTDTQYF. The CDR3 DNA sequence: TGTGCCAGCAGTCGACTAGCGGGGGGCACAGATACGCAGTATTTT.

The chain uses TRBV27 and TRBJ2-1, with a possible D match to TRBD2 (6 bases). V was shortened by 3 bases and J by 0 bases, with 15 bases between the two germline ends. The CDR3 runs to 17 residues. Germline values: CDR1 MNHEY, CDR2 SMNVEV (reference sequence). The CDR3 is CASSFKGGDPSYNEQFF. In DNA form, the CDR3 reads TGTGCCAGCAGTTTTAAAGGAGGGGATCCCTCCTACAATGAGCAGTTCTTC.

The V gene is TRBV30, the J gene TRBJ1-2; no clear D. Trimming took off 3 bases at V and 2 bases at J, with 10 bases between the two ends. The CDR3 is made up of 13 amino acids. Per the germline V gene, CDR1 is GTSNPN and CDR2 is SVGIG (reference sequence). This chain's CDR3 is CAWRERPNYGYTF. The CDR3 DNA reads TGTGCCTGGAGGGAACGGCCGAACTATGGCTACACCTTC.

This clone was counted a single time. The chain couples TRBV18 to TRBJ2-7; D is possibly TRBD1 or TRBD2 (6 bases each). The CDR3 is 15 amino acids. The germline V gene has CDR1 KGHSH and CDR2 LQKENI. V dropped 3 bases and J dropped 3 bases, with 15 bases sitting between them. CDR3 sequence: CASSPGRGLLYEQYF. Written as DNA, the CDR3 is TGTGCCAGCTCACCGGGCCGGGGGCTGCTCTACGAGCAGTACTTC. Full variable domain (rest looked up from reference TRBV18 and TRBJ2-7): NAGVMQNPRHLVRRRGQEARLRCSPMKGHSHVYWYRQLPEEGLKFMVYLQKENIIDESGMPKERFSAEFPKEGPSILRIQQVVRGDSAAYFCASSPGRGLLYEQYFGPGTRLTVT.